This TCR beta chain came from a study of blood T cell repertoires in COVID-19. The CDR3 is 11 amino acids. The germline gives CDR1 MGHDK, CDR2 SYGVNS. V shed 2 bases and J 11 bases; nucleotides not matched to a gene: 2. The assay was immunoSEQ multiplex PCR, and TCRdb's table has in-frame clones only and misses some. Of about 400,000 clones listed, under 90% are singletons. The sequence came from a woman between 25 and 40 years old who had recovered from COVID-19. Specimen: PBMCs or T cells enriched from blood (not recorded which). The J gene is TRBJ1-1, the V gene TRBV25-1; 7 bases fit TRBD1. The DNA for the CDR3 is TGTGCCAGCAGTGAAGCAGGGGGTGCTTTCTTT. Its translation is CASSEAGGAFF.